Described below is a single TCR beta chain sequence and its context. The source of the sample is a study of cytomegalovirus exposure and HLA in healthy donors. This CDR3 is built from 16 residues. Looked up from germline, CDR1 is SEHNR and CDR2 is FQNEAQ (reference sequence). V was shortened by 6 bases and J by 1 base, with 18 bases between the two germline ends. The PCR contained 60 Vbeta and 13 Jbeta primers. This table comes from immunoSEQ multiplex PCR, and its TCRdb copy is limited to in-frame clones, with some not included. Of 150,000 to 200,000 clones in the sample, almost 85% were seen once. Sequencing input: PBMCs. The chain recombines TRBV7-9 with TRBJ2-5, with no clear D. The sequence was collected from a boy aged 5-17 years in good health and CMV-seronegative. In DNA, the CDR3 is TGTGCCAGCAGAGAGGCTAGAAGTCATGGCCAAGAGACCCAGTACTTC. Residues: CASREARSHGQETQYF.